This passage covers 15 T cell receptor beta chains from one sample sequenced in a study of cytotoxic CD8 clonotypes in ibrutinib-treated CLL. Profiled with immunoSEQ multiplex PCR; TCRdb holds only in-frame clones, not every one. The sample lists about 300,000 clones, approximately 79% occurring once. Sequenced here: PBMCs, sampled at disease progression, from a patient treated with ibrutinib. The receptor set was obtained from a human donor with chronic lymphocytic leukemia.

The chain employs TRBV9 and TRBJ2-3, with 8 bases lining up with TRBD1. Germline lookup yields CDR1 SGDLS and CDR2 YYNGEE. V was pared by 5 bases and J by 3 bases, with 11 bases of the junction left unmatched. This CDR3 is built from 16 residues. The CDR3, as DNA: TGTGCCAGCAGGCCCGACAGGGGCTACAAGACAGATACGCAGTATTTT. Its protein product is CASRPDRGYKTDTQYF.

The chain joins TRBV19 to TRBJ2-5; weak D call: TRBD1 (6 bases). The germline V gene encodes CDR1 LNHDA and CDR2 SQIVND (reference sequence). The CDR3 is 13 residues long. V was clipped by 0 bases and J by 5 bases, with 7 bases between them. CDR3 amino acids: CASSIDRGETQYF. DNA for the CDR3: TGTGCCAGTAGTATAGATAGGGGGGAGACCCAGTACTTC.

J is TRBJ1-2 and V is TRBV7-2; D might be TRBD1 (5 bases). V lost 1 base, J lost 7 bases, and 19 bases lay in between. The CDR3 covers 16 residues. The V gene's germline CDR1 is SGHTA and CDR2 FQGNSA. CDR3 in amino acids: CASSLEVSGDARGYTF. CDR3 nucleotide sequence: TGTGCCAGCAGCTTAGAGGTGTCGGGGGACGCACGTGGCTACACCTTC.

V usage is TRBV14 and J usage is TRBJ1-2, with D possibly matching TRBD1 (6 bases). The CDR3 totals 15 residues. CDR1 and CDR2 (germline): SGHDN, FVKESK. Trimming stripped 4 bases from V and 4 bases from J, with 16 bases between. In nucleotides, the CDR3 is TGTGCCAGCAGCCCCGGGGGCCGTGGTGCCTATGGCTACACCTTC. Protein product: CASSPGGRGAYGYTF.

This chain uses TRBV4-3 with TRBJ2-1, with unresolved D. Trimming cost V 0 bases and J 13 bases, with 13 bases left between them. The CDR3 sequence is 13 residues long. Germline V CDR1 and CDR2: LGHNA, YSLEER. The CDR3 region is CASSQDLRARQFF. The CDR3, as DNA: TGCGCCAGCAGCCAAGATCTTAGGGCTAGACAGTTCTTC.

V and J are TRBV19 and TRBJ1-5, with D possibly TRBD1 on 5 matching bases. V gave up 4 bases and J gave up 3 bases, with 7 bases separating them. The CDR3 totals 13 residues. Germline V gene data show CDR1 as LNHDA and CDR2 as SQIVND (reference sequence). CDR3 DNA sequence: TGTGCCAGTAGTACCAGGGCCAATCAGCCCCAGCATTTT. This gives the protein CASSTRANQPQHF. The entire variable domain, with the rest obtained from reference TRBV19 and TRBJ1-5, is as follows: DGGITQSPKYLFRKEGQNVTLSCEQNLNHDAMYWYRQDPGQGLRLIYYSQIVNDFQKGDIAEGYSVSREKKESFPLTVTSAQKNPTAFYLCASSTRANQPQHFGDGTRLSIL.

The chain has TRBV2 and TRBJ1-3; 7 bases agree with TRBD1. Per germline, CDR1 SNHLY and CDR2 FYNNEI. The CDR3 length is 15 residues. Losses at the gene ends were 6 bases for V and 0 bases for J; bases not matched to a gene: 5. CDR3 in amino acids: CASSDRELSGNTIYF. The DNA of the CDR3 is TGTGCCAGCAGCGACAGGGAACTCTCTGGAAACACCATATATTTT.

The V gene is TRBV7-3, the J gene TRBJ2-7, with D perhaps assigned TRBD1 or TRBD2 (5 bases each). The V gene's germline CDR1 is SGHTA and CDR2 FQGTGA. Trimming left V 6 bases short and J 0 bases short, with 9 bases between. The CDR3 length is 13 residues. CDR3 DNA sequence: TGTGCCAGCAGGGGGGATCTCTCCTACGAGCAGTACTTC. Its protein is CASRGDLSYEQYF.

The chain links TRBV4-1 to TRBJ1-2; TRBD1 matches 10 bases. This CDR3 comprises 15 residues. Germline CDR1 reads MGHRA; CDR2 reads YSYEKL. V trimming: 3 bases; J trimming: 6 bases; junction bases outside the gene matches: 7. In DNA form, the CDR3 reads TGCGCCAGCAGCCAGAACCTCGGACAGGGGGATGGCTACACCTTC. Translation: CASSQNLGQGDGYTF.

The chain uses TRBV19 and TRBJ1-2; possible D gene TRBD1, 6 bases. The CDR3 contains 15 residues. Germline values: CDR1 LNHDA, CDR2 SQIVND (reference sequence). The V end was cut by 6 bases, the J end by 5 bases, with 19 bases between. The CDR3 loop reads CASRATGGLTYGYTF. Written as DNA, the CDR3 is TGTGCCAGTAGGGCGACGGGGGGCCTCACGTATGGCTACACCTTC. The full variable domain, its missing parts supplied by reference TRBV19 and TRBJ1-2, is DGGITQSPKYLFRKEGQNVTLSCEQNLNHDAMYWYRQDPGQGLRLIYYSQIVNDFQKGDIAEGYSVSREKKESFPLTVTSAQKNPTAFYLCASRATGGLTYGYTFGSGTRLTVV.

The table lists this clone with a count of one. V and J are TRBV29-1 and TRBJ1-1, with D unclear. Germline CDR1 and CDR2: SQVTM and ANQGSEA. CDR3 length equals 12 residues. V was trimmed by 2 bases and J by 11 bases, leaving 15 bases between them. DNA for the CDR3: TGCAGCGTTGAACCAACCCGCGTCGGGGCTTTCTTT. This codes for CSVEPTRVGAFF.

As for this clone: Other DNA sequences within the sample encode an identical CDR3. The chain is built from TRBV9 and TRBJ2-5; tentative D call: TRBD2 (7 bases). Trimming stripped 4 bases from V and 1 base from J, with 11 bases between. CDR1 SGDLS and CDR2 YYNGEE come from the germline V gene. The CDR3 is 14 amino acids. The CDR3 reads CASSPRGAQETQYF. CDR3 coding DNA: TGTGCCAGCAGCCCTCGGGGGGCCCAAGAGACCCAGTACTTC.

This chain connects TRBV5-1 to TRBJ2-3, with D maybe TRBD1 (6 bases). The CDR3 sequence is 11 residues long. Germline V gene sequence: CDR1 SGHRS, CDR2 YFSETQ. V shed 7 bases and J shed 4 bases, with 7 bases lying between them. In DNA form, the CDR3 reads TGCGCCAGCCAGGGGCCAGATACGCAGTATTTT. This encodes CASQGPDTQYF.

The chain has TRBV7-7 and TRBJ2-2, with 8 bases matching TRBD1. This CDR3 region has 15 residues. Germline V gives CDR1 SSHAT, CDR2 FNYEAQ (reference sequence). Trimming cost V 3 bases and J 5 bases; bases outside gene matches: 5. In nucleotides, the CDR3 is TGTGCCAGCAGCTTGACAGGGGTATCTACCGGGGAGCTGTTTTTT. Encoded protein: CASSLTGVSTGELFF.

The genes are TRBV6-5 and TRBJ2-3; 7 bases are a match to TRBD2. The CDR3 runs 15 residues. CDR1 is MNHEY, CDR2 SVGAGI, per germline. V shed 3 bases and J 2 bases; nucleotides not matched to a gene: 5. The CDR3 loop reads CASSYLGGITDTQYF. CDR3 DNA: TGTGCCAGCAGTTATCTGGGAGGGATCACAGATACGCAGTATTTT.